This TCR beta chain was retrieved from a study of T cell changes during pregnancy in multiple sclerosis. CDR3 length equals 16 residues. CDR1 is WSHSY, CDR2 SAAADI, per germline. The V gene end was trimmed by 8 bases and the J gene end by 5 bases; junction bases not matched to a gene: 14. Repertoires were generated with immunoSEQ multiplex PCR, while TCRdb's copy carries only in-frame clones and drops some. The sample gives approximately 80,000 clones, 85% to 95% of which show up once; approximately 0.71% is in the top ten. Sequenced here: peripheral blood, sampled in the second trimester of pregnancy. The V gene is TRBV10-2, the J gene TRBJ1-1, with 10 bases aligning to TRBD1. This receptor was taken from a female donor in good health, enrolled as a control in a pregnancy study. The CDR3: CASRGRDRGPSTEAFF. The DNA of the CDR3 is TGCGCCAGCCGTGGTAGGGACAGGGGCCCGTCTACTGAAGCTTTCTTT.